Listed below are T cell receptor beta chains from one sample, sequenced in a study of beta chain features in type 1 diabetes. The data were produced by immunoSEQ multiplex PCR, yet TCRdb's version contains in-frame clones alone and is incomplete. In the table there are around 190,000 clones, about 13% of which are singletons. The sample comprised central memory CD4+ T cells from blood. Receptors were obtained from a woman in her late teens or twenties in good health. CDR3s leave out the opening cysteine and the closing phenylalanine or tryptophan. Not every row has a clone size; where given, it reads once, few, many or a size class.

TRBJ2-5,TRBV30,few,AWSAHGGQETQY
TRBJ1-2,TRBV2,few,AGTGSLNYGYT
TRBJ2-7,TRBV7-2,NA,ASSGARTKNYEQY
TRBJ1-5,TRBV4-3,NA,ASSQDNSMGQPQH
NA,TRBV4-3,NA,ASSQVRRSSYEQY
TRBJ2-2,TRBV5-1,few,ASSLDRAGGELF
TRBJ1-5,TRBV6-1,NA,ASRDYMGSQPQH
TRBJ2-7,TRBV29-1,few,SVVERAYEQY
TRBJ1-4,TRBV27,NA,ASSSAGGMANEKLF
TRBJ1-2,TRBV7-9,NA,ASTRMGGDDYGYT
TRBJ2-7,TRBV30,many,AWRPPRRPPYEQY
TRBJ2-7,TRBV5-1,few,ASSFSDFGAYEQY
TRBJ2-7,TRBV27,few,ASSSNRIHEQY
TRBJ1-1,TRBV25-1,few,ASRLGANTEAF
TRBJ2-3,TRBV4-3,NA,ASSQGGLQHTTQY
TRBJ2-5,TRBV4-2,few,ASSTGQLIIGETQY